The present T cell receptor beta chain was sequenced within a study of cytomegalovirus exposure and HLA in healthy donors. Whole-study findings and limits: A classifier reportedly called cytomegalovirus status with high sensitivity and specificity. When presence/absence was analysed, sequencing depth was taken to be roughly uniform across donors.

As to this clone: As yet, its antigen is unknown.

V shed 0 bases and J 6 bases; nucleotides not matched to a gene: 7. Germline assignment: CDR1 SGHTS and CDR2 YDEGEE. The CDR3 extends over 15 amino acids. The study ran its PCR with 60 Vbeta and 13 Jbeta primers. Data came from immunoSEQ multiplex PCR; TCRdb stores just in-frame clones and leaves some out. The sample lists 200,000 to 250,000 clones; about 79% were seen once. The chain recombines TRBV5-8 with TRBJ1-2, with 8 bases that match TRBD1. Sequencing was done on a sample of PBMCs. The TCR originated in a man younger than 35 in good health and CMV-seronegative. CDR3 loop: CASSLGTGIRNGYTF. CDR3 sequence (DNA): TGTGCCAGCAGCTTGGGGACAGGGATCCGTAATGGCTACACCTTC.